The 16 T cell receptor beta chains below all came from one sample that was sequenced in a study of blood T cell repertoires in COVID-19. The method was immunoSEQ multiplex PCR; TCRdb's version includes in-frame clones alone and lacks a portion of them. Of 120,000 or so clones listed, roughly 70% are singletons. Sequencing used peripheral blood. These receptors were obtained from a human donor with acute or convalescent COVID-19. The donor label of this sample is uncertain.

The chain is built from TRBV5-1 and TRBJ2-3, with 10 bases lining up with TRBD2. CDR1 and CDR2 from the germline V gene are SGHRS and YFSETQ. The trim removed 0 bases at V and 1 base at J, leaving 11 bases unmatched. The CDR3 runs to 19 residues. Here the CDR3 DNA reads TGCGCCAGCAGCTTGGAAGGAGCGGGGGGGCCGGGAGGCACAGATACGCAGTATTTT. Translating gives CASSLEGAGGPGGTDTQYF. The entire variable domain, with the rest obtained from reference TRBV5-1 and TRBJ2-3, is as follows: KAGVTQTPRYLIKTRGQQVTLSCSPISGHRSVSWYQQTPGQGLQFLFEYFSETQRNKGNFPGRFSGRQFSNSRSEMNVSTLELGDSALYLCASSLEGAGGPGGTDTQYFGPGTRLTVL.

V usage is TRBV5-5 and J usage is TRBJ1-1, with D maybe TRBD1 (5 bases). Germline loops: CDR1 SGHKS, CDR2 YYEKEE (reference sequence). This CDR3 has 13 residues. V was trimmed by 4 bases and J by 7 bases, leaving 14 bases between them. The CDR3 sequence is CASSPGHLLEAFF. The CDR3 bases are TGTGCCAGCAGCCCCGGACACCTCCTTGAAGCTTTCTTT.

The V gene is TRBV21-1, the J gene TRBJ1-2; TRBD1, the D gene given by the table, was not confirmed from the DNA. TRBV21-1 is annotated as a pseudogene. The CDR3 extends over 13 amino acids. CDR3 nucleotides: TGTGCCAGCAGCTCCCGGACAGGCGGTGGCTACACCTTC. Its protein is CASSSRTGGGYTF.

V usage is TRBV7-6 and J usage is TRBJ2-2; D remains ambiguous. V lost 2 bases, J lost 2 bases, and 12 bases lay in between. The CDR3 runs to 16 residues. CDR1 is SGHVS and CDR2 is FNYEAQ in the germline V gene. CDR3 loop: CASSLRSGPNTGELFF. In nucleotides, the CDR3 is TGTGCCAGCAGCTTACGTTCAGGTCCCAACACCGGGGAGCTGTTTTTT.

This chain links TRBV6-5 with TRBJ1-2; unclear D gene. Germline values: CDR1 MNHEY, CDR2 SVGAGI. The CDR3 contains 11 residues. The DNA for the CDR3 is TGTATCACCGCGGAAAACTATGGCTACACCTTC. It is translated as CITAENYGYTF.

This chain links TRBV2 with TRBJ2-1; 8 bases are shared with TRBD2. Losses at the gene ends were 8 bases for V and 9 bases for J; bases not matched to a gene: 6. This CDR3 comprises 12 residues. The germline V gene encodes CDR1 SNHLY and CDR2 FYNNEI. The CDR3 spells CASRRLALEQFF. Here the CDR3 DNA reads TGTGCCAGCCGTAGACTAGCGCTTGAGCAGTTCTTC.

The V and J genes are TRBV30 and TRBJ1-3; D not resolved. Germline CDR1 is GTSNPN and CDR2 is SVGIG (reference sequence). CDR3 length: 13 residues. V lost 3 bases and J lost 7, with 13 bases in between. The CDR3 sequence is CAWSRESRNTIYF. Written as DNA, the CDR3 is TGTGCCTGGAGCCGGGAGAGCCGGAACACCATATATTTT. The full variable domain, its missing parts supplied by reference TRBV30 and TRBJ1-3, is SQTIHQWPATLVQPVGSPLSLECTVEGTSNPNLYWYRQAAGRGLQLLFYSVGIGQISSEVPQNLSASRPQDRQFILSSKKLLLSDSGFYLCAWSRESRNTIYFGEGSWLTVV.

CDR3 bases: TGCAGTGCTAGTCCTTTTAGCGGGGGGAATTACAATGAGCAGTTCTTC. This sequence encodes CSASPFSGGNYNEQFF. The chain recombines TRBV20-1 with TRBJ2-1, with 10 bases lining up with TRBD2. V lost 3 bases, J lost 4 bases, and 9 bases stayed unmatched. The V gene's germline CDR1 is DFQATT and CDR2 SNEGSKA (reference sequence). The CDR3 runs 16 residues.

This clone was found a few times. The chain combines TRBV7-2 with TRBJ1-1, with a weak D call TRBD1 (5 bases). V shed 2 bases and J shed 1 base, with 14 bases lying between them. Germline V gene data show CDR1 as SGHTA and CDR2 as FQGNSA. There are 16 residues in the CDR3. The CDR3 spells CASSLWGASGNTEAFF. Written as DNA, the CDR3 is TGTGCCAGCAGCTTATGGGGCGCCTCCGGGAACACTGAAGCTTTCTTT.

A word on this clone: The junction differs from germline at one of its ends, possibly a read error. The gene calls are TRBV7-9 and TRBJ1-4; D gene uncertain. Germline V lookup: CDR1 SEHNR, CDR2 FQNEAQ (reference sequence). This CDR3 region has 15 residues. The CDR3 loop reads CASNLGQAANEKLFF. In nucleotides, the CDR3 is TGTGCCAGCAACTTAGGGCAGGCCGCTAATGAAAAACTGTTTTTT.

This chain links TRBV4-1 with TRBJ2-1; TRBD1 matches 7 bases. After removal of 0 bases from V and 3 bases from J, the junction contained 11 bases not matched to a gene. Germline V CDR1 and CDR2: MGHRA, YSYEKL. The CDR3 spans 18 residues. DNA of the CDR3: TGCGCCAGCAGCCAAGATGAATTGAGGGGGCTACGCTACAATGAGCAGTTCTTC. Its protein product is CASSQDELRGLRYNEQFF.

V and J are TRBV19 and TRBJ2-7, with 7 bases matching TRBD1. The CDR3 is made up of 15 amino acids. The germline CDR1 and CDR2 sequences are LNHDA and SQIVND (reference sequence). The trim removed 5 bases at V and 6 bases at J, leaving 13 bases unmatched. CDR3 protein: CASSPRDRARGEQYF. As DNA, the CDR3 is TGTGCCAGTAGTCCAAGGGACAGAGCGAGGGGCGAGCAGTACTTC.

The chain recombines TRBV2 with TRBJ2-7; D is perhaps TRBD1 (6 bases). Germline V gene sequence: CDR1 SNHLY, CDR2 FYNNEI. V was clipped by 8 bases and J by 9 bases, with 20 bases between them. The CDR3 spans 13 residues. CDR3 DNA sequence: TGTGCCAGCCAGGGGAGAGGCGAGCAAGGGCAGTACTTC. This codes for CASQGRGEQGQYF.

The V gene is TRBV14, the J gene TRBJ2-7; 9 nucleotides match TRBD1. Germline V gene sequence: CDR1 SGHDN, CDR2 FVKESK. The CDR3 loop spans 16 amino acids. Trimming removed 4 bases from V and 3 bases from J; junction bases left unmatched: 10. The DNA of the CDR3 is TGTGCCAGCAGCCGAGCGAGGGGACAGGGAAACTACGAGCAGTACTTC. It specifies CASSRARGQGNYEQYF.

The chain uses TRBV15 and TRBJ2-6; D ambiguous. Germline values: CDR1 LNHNV, CDR2 YYDKDF (reference sequence). Trimming left V 1 base short and J 0 bases short, with 10 bases between. The CDR3 is made up of 17 amino acids. CDR3 sequence: CATSRAGFSSGANVLTF. For the CDR3, the DNA is TGTGCCACCAGCAGAGCAGGCTTTAGCTCTGGGGCCAACGTCCTGACTTTC.

The chain employs TRBV7-9 and TRBJ1-1; 9 bases fit TRBD1. Trimming removed 7 bases from V and 6 bases from J; junction bases left unmatched: 12. In germline, CDR1 is SEHNR, CDR2 FQNEAQ (reference sequence). The CDR3 runs to 15 residues. CDR3 region: CASNFRDRAFSEAFF. In DNA, the CDR3 is TGTGCCAGCAACTTCCGGGACAGGGCCTTCTCTGAAGCTTTCTTT.